Sequencing of this TCR beta chain was carried out in a study of beta chain features in type 1 diabetes. CDR1 is LNHDA and CDR2 is SQIVND in the germline V gene (reference sequence). This CDR3 spans 14 amino acids. Deletions cut 2 bases from V and 7 bases from J, with 12 bases between. The authors reverse transcribed all of the isolated RNA, so sequencing captured expressed TCRB transcripts. Assay: immunoSEQ multiplex PCR; the TCRdb copy retains only in-frame clones and omits some. The data show more than 300,000 clones, over 12% seen once. Sequencing was done on a sample of naive CD4+ T cells from blood. The source is a woman aged 18-35 years in good health. The chain combines TRBV19 with TRBJ2-1; a weak D match, TRBD2 (5 bases). The CDR3 protein is CASSIPRDSNEQFF. The DNA for the CDR3 is TGTGCCAGTAGTATACCGAGGGATTCTAATGAGCAGTTCTTC. The full variable domain, in which reference TRBV19 and TRBJ2-1 provide the parts outside the CDR3, is DGGITQSPKYLFRKEGQNVTLSCEQNLNHDAMYWYRQDPGQGLRLIYYSQIVNDFQKGDIAEGYSVSREKKESFPLTVTSAQKNPTAFYLCASSIPRDSNEQFFGPGTRLTVL.